The 20 T cell receptor beta chains below were found in one sample sequenced in a study of T-cell memory formation after mild COVID-19 (dated by TCRdb to about 2021). Library construction relied on 5' RACE. The sample was run on an Illumina NovaSeq 6000. The raw public reads went through TCRdb reprocessing: fastp at Q25, MiXCR clone calling, in-frame beta chains kept. CDR3 protein sequences are deduplicated, and each keeps its most common genes and DNA. Across this sample there are 45,000 to 55,000 distinct CDR3 sequences, with 9.3% seen only once. The ten top clones hold 10% to 15% of the sample. The sample consisted of PBMCs or a T cell subset sorted from them (not recorded which). Receptors were obtained from an adult woman who had mild COVID-19 (a few samples of this study predate the infection). The sample titles of this study are shuffled in the database, so cell type and time point are left out; the donor was told from shared clones.

This clonotype was counted ten times or more. This sequence joins TRBV5-6 and TRBJ2-7; 7 bases align to TRBD1. The CDR3 extends over 15 amino acids. Unmatched junction bases numbered 7, after V lost 2 bases and J lost 2 bases. Germline loops: CDR1 SGHDT, CDR2 YYEEEE. CDR3 DNA sequence: TGTGCCAGCAGCTTATTCACAGGGGATCCCTACGAGCAGTACTTC. The encoded protein is CASSLFTGDPYEQYF.

The chain combines TRBV2 with TRBJ1-2; D ambiguous. V lost 2 bases and J 8 bases, leaving 18 bases between the germline ends. The germline V gene has CDR1 SNHLY and CDR2 FYNNEI. The length of the CDR3 is 15 residues. CDR3 bases: TGTGCCAGCAGTGAAAAAGGCAGTCCAGTGATGGGCTACACCTTC. It codes for CASSEKGSPVMGYTF.

The chain combines TRBV7-9 with TRBJ1-4; a possible D gene is TRBD1 (6 bases). Germline assignment: CDR1 SEHNR and CDR2 FQNEAQ (reference sequence). The CDR3 is 15 residues long. V was trimmed by 4 bases and J by 5 bases, leaving 14 bases between them. The CDR3 sequence: CASSYLTGGNEKLFF. In nucleotides, the CDR3 is TGTGCCAGCAGCTACCTGACAGGAGGGAATGAAAAACTGTTTTTT.

This clonotype showed up just a few times. This CDR3 reads CASSSRDRVEAFF. The CDR3 nucleotides are TGTGCCAGCAGCTCCCGGGACAGAGTTGAAGCTTTCTTT. The genes are TRBV7-2 and TRBJ1-1; TRBD1 agrees at 7 bases. The V and J ends lost 4 bases and 7 bases, in that order; junction bases with no gene match: 6. The CDR3 loop spans 13 amino acids. CDR1 is SGHTA and CDR2 is FQGNSA in the germline V gene.

This clonotype appeared many times. This chain connects TRBV20-1 to TRBJ1-1; no definite D call. Germline loops: CDR1 DFQATT, CDR2 SNEGSKA (reference sequence). CDR3 size: 15 residues. Trimming took 3 bases from V and 2 from J, leaving 16 bases between them. The chain's CDR3 is CSARKVDSANTEAFF. CDR3 bases: TGCAGTGCTAGGAAGGTGGACTCCGCTAACACTGAAGCTTTCTTT.

This clonotype was detected ten times or more. The V call is TRBV4-3, the J call TRBJ2-7; D remains unclear. Looked up from germline, CDR1 is LGHNA and CDR2 is YSLEER. Trimming stripped 0 bases from V and 4 bases from J, with 10 bases between. This CDR3 is 14 amino acids long. The CDR3 here is CASSQERDFYEQYF. The CDR3 nucleotides are TGCGCCAGCAGCCAAGAAAGGGATTTTTACGAGCAGTACTTC.

This clonotype was seen more than once but under ten times. The chain uses TRBV19 and TRBJ2-1, with D possibly TRBD1 on 6 matching bases. The V gene's germline CDR1 is LNHDA and CDR2 SQIVND (reference sequence). Trimming cost V 6 bases and J 8 bases, with 17 bases left between them. The CDR3 runs 14 residues. CDR3 DNA sequence: TGTGCCAGTAGCCGGGACACGGAGTGGGATGAGCAGTTCTTC. Its translation is CASSRDTEWDEQFF.

This clonotype was detected only a few times. The genes are TRBV7-8 and TRBJ2-3, with D perhaps matching TRBD1 (6 bases). V was cut by 4 bases and J by 0 bases, with 11 bases left in between. Germline V lookup: CDR1 SGHVS, CDR2 FQNEAQ. The CDR3 spans 15 residues. The CDR3 region is CASSSGQISTDTQYF. CDR3 sequence (DNA): TGTGCCAGCAGCTCCGGACAGATTAGCACAGATACGCAGTATTTT.

This clonotype has a count of ten or more. The chain recombines TRBV5-5 with TRBJ1-6, with 7 bases lining up with TRBD1. From germline, CDR1 is SGHKS and CDR2 YYEKEE (reference sequence). The V and J ends lost 6 bases and 10 bases, in that order; junction bases with no gene match: 7. This CDR3 is 13 amino acids long. CDR3 region: CASNRGPASPLHF. The CDR3 region has the DNA TGTGCCAGCAACAGGGGCCCGGCCTCACCCCTCCACTTT.

The sample holds a few counts of this clonotype. The gene calls are TRBV5-1 and TRBJ2-2; D remains unclear. The CDR3 has 15 amino acids. Germline V gene sequence: CDR1 SGHRS, CDR2 YFSETQ. Trimming left V 3 bases short and J 7 bases short, with 16 bases between. CDR3 in amino acids: CASSSSRSVGGELFF. Written as DNA, the CDR3 is TGCGCCAGCAGCTCTTCTCGAAGTGTTGGCGGGGAGCTGTTTTTT.

This clonotype was observed many times. The chain carries TRBV18 and TRBJ1-1; 9 bases are a match to TRBD1. This CDR3 is 13 amino acids long. Germline trimming cut 8 bases from V and 3 bases from J; bases unmatched to any gene: 4. CDR1 and CDR2 (germline): KGHSH, LQKENI. This CDR3 is CASRQGVDTEAFF. The CDR3 bases are TGTGCCAGCCGACAGGGGGTGGACACTGAAGCTTTCTTT.

This clonotype was recorded a few times. V and J are TRBV3-1 and TRBJ2-2, with 13 positions matching TRBD2. Germline CDR1 reads LGHDT; CDR2 reads YNNKEL (reference sequence). Trimming took 8 bases from V and 4 from J; bases not matched to a gene: 13. The CDR3 is 18 amino acids. CDR3 loop: CASGRTSGSLISTGELFF. The CDR3, as DNA: TGTGCCAGCGGCCGGACTAGCGGGAGTTTAATTAGCACCGGGGAGCTGTTTTTT.

This clonotype has more than one count but fewer than ten. This sequence joins TRBV19 and TRBJ2-3; TRBD2 matches at 7 bases. The CDR3 spans 15 residues. Germline CDR1 is LNHDA and CDR2 is SQIVND (reference sequence). The V and J ends lost 9 bases and 2 bases, in that order; junction bases with no gene match: 11. The CDR3: CASRRASGLTDTQYF. The CDR3 nucleotides are TGTGCCAGCCGGAGGGCTAGCGGACTCACAGATACGCAGTATTTT.

This clonotype has at least ten counts. The V and J genes are TRBV12-3 or TRBV12-4 and TRBJ2-7, with unresolved D. This CDR3 comprises 15 residues. V was pared by 3 bases and J by 2 bases, with 14 bases between. CDR3 DNA sequence: TGTGCCAGCAGTTTCCCTTTCCGGTGGACCTACGAGCAGTACTTC. Encoded protein: CASSFPFRWTYEQYF.

This clonotype has ten or more counts. The V call is TRBV5-1, the J call TRBJ1-5; D unclear. The germline V gene has CDR1 SGHRS and CDR2 YFSETQ. The V end was cut by 0 bases, the J end by 0 bases, with 1 base between. There are 13 residues in the CDR3. The DNA of the CDR3 is TGCGCCAGCAGCTTGGATAGCAATCAGCCCCAGCATTTT. Translated, it gives CASSLDSNQPQHF.

This clonotype has ten or more counts. V usage is TRBV11-2 and J usage is TRBJ1-6; unclear D gene. This CDR3 is built from 13 residues. The V gene lost 5 bases and the J gene lost 8 bases, with 10 bases spanning the gap. Germline V CDR1 and CDR2: SGHAT, FQNNGV. This CDR3 is CASSPLADSPLHF. In nucleotides, the CDR3 is TGTGCCAGCAGCCCCCTAGCAGATTCACCCCTCCACTTT.

This clonotype has a handful of counts. The gene calls are TRBV5-1 and TRBJ1-2; 10 bases align to TRBD1. CDR1 and CDR2 from the germline V gene are SGHRS and YFSETQ. The CDR3 is 17 residues long. Trimming at V came to 4 bases and at J to 3 bases, leaving 12 bases not matched to a gene. Here the CDR3 reads CASSTGQGEVADYGYTF. The CDR3 DNA sequence: TGCGCCAGCAGCACCGGACAGGGGGAAGTCGCTGACTATGGCTACACCTTC.

This clonotype was observed at least ten times. The V call is TRBV6-6, the J call TRBJ1-6, with 12 nucleotides matching TRBD1. V lost 2 bases to trimming and J lost 9 bases; unmatched junction nucleotides: 5. The CDR3 loop spans 16 amino acids. CDR1 and CDR2 from the germline V gene are MNHNY and SVGAGI (reference sequence). CDR3 residues: CASSYGGQGAPSPLHF. CDR3 sequence (DNA): TGTGCCAGCAGTTACGGGGGACAGGGGGCGCCTTCACCCCTCCACTTT.

The chain joins TRBV7-3 to TRBJ1-2; the D is unclear. CDR3 length: 13 amino acids. V was clipped by 2 bases and J by 6 bases, with 10 bases between them. Looked up from germline, CDR1 is SGHTA and CDR2 is FQGTGA. The CDR3 DNA reads TGTGCCAGCAGCTTAGGTGGCCCGGATGGCTACACCTTC. Encoded protein: CASSLGGPDGYTF.

A few counts support this clonotype. The chain is built from TRBV11-2 and TRBJ1-5, with D perhaps TRBD1 (6 bases). Germline V gives CDR1 SGHAT, CDR2 FQNNGV. With 5 bases removed from V and 5 bases from J, the gap between germline ends came to 16 bases. The CDR3 length is 15 residues. The CDR3 DNA reads as TGTGCCAGCAGCCAGCAGGGGTCCAACCATCAGCCCCAGCATTTT. Amino acids: CASSQQGSNHQPQHF.